Listed here is a single T cell receptor (beta chain). The antigen remains unidentified. The data were taken from a study of vaccination and CD4 T cells after COVID-19. In the study overall: Median time from COVID diagnosis to post-COVID sampling was about 14 weeks (35 to 161). Every culture used as a control got a CEFX pool, an HIV-1 Nef pool, or no peptide. Broader study findings: Convalescent patients had a median roughly 86% of reactive clones appearing only post-vaccination.

This CDR3 is 14 amino acids long. Germline V lookup: CDR1 KGHSH, CDR2 LQKENI. V lost 3 bases and J lost 7, with 10 bases in between. Treatment described: approximately 9-day PBMC culture with coronavirus spike peptide pools or control peptides (ViraFEST assay). ViraFEST expanded antigen-specific T cells with peptide pools, then sequenced TCRs. Sequenced with the Oncomine TCR Beta short-read assay was DNA taken from cultured CD4+ T cells. Using its own MiXCR run on the PCR reads, TCRdb lists one record per CDR3 protein. The sample lists more than 7,500 distinct CDR3 sequences, about 60% seen once, with 7.3% in the top ten.

Sequencing input: CD4+ T cells from blood, cultured in vitro. The genes are TRBV18 and TRBJ1-6, with D uncertain. The TCR was taken from a human donor who had recovered from COVID-19. CDR3 nucleotide sequence: TGTGCCAGCTCACCCAGTGGACCGAATTCACCCCTCCACTTT. It specifies CASSPSGPNSPLHF.